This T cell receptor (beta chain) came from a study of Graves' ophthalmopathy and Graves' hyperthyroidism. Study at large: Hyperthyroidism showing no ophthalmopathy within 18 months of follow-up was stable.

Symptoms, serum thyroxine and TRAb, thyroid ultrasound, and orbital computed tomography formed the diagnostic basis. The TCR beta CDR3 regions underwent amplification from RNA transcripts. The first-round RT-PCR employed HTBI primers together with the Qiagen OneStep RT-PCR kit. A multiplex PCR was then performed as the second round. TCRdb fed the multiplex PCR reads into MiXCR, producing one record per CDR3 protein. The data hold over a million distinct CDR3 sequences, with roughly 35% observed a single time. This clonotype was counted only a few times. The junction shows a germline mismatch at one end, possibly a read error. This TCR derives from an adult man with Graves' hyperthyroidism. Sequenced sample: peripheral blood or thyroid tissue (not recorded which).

CDR3 nucleotide sequence: TGTGCCGGCAGTGAAAAGGGGAGCTCCTACGAGCAGTACTTC. This translates into CAGSEKGSSYEQYF. This chain links TRBV2 with TRBJ2-7; D tentatively reads TRBD1 or TRBD2 (5 bases each). Germline values: CDR1 SNHLY, CDR2 FYNNEI. The CDR3 runs 14 residues.